This T cell receptor (beta chain) was sequenced in a study of T cells after yellow fever vaccination. This clonotype was seen a few times. Its specificity is not known. 5'RACE template switching generated TCR cDNA, adding a universal primer site and UMIs. TCRdb fed the 5' RACE reads into MiXCR, producing one record per CDR3 protein. Found here are hundreds of thousands of distinct CDR3 sequences, about 8.7% of them singletons; the top ten hold under 20%. Study-level findings and limits: Most clones from primary vaccination resurfaced after the booster (around 97% CD4, approximately 88% CD8).

The receptor was isolated from a young man who received the YFV17D yellow fever vaccine. The sample consisted of PBMCs, taken on the day of the first yellow fever vaccination.

The DNA of the CDR3 is TGTGCCAGCAGATCGTGGGGCTCGATGAACACTGAAGCTTTCTTT. Translated, it gives CASRSWGSMNTEAFF. The chain joins TRBV7-9 to TRBJ1-1, with a weak D call TRBD1 (5 bases). Deletions cut 6 bases from V and 0 bases from J, with 14 bases between. Per the germline V gene, CDR1 is SEHNR and CDR2 is FQNEAQ (reference sequence). The length of the CDR3 is 15 residues.